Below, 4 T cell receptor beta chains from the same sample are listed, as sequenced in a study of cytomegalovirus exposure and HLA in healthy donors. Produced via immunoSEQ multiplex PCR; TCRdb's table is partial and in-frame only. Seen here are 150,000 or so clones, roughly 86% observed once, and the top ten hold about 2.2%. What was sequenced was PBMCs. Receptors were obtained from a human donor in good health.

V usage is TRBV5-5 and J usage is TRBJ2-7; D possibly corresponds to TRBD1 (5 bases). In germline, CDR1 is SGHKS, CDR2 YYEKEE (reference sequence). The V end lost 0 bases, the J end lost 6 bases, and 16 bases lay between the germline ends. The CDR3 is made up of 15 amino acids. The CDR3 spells CASSLGPGRSSEQYF. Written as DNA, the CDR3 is TGTGCCAGCAGCTTGGGGCCAGGGCGGAGCAGCGAGCAGTACTTC.

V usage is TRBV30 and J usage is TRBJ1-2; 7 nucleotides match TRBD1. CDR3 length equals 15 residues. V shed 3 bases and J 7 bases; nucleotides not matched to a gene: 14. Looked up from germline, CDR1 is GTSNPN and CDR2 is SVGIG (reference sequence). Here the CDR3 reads CAWRTPHRGWGGYTF. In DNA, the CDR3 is TGTGCCTGGAGGACCCCCCACAGGGGCTGGGGTGGCTACACCTTC.

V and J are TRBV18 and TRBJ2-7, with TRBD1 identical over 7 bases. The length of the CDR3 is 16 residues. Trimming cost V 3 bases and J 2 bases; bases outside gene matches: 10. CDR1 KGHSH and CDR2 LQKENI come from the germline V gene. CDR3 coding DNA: TGTGCCAGCTCACCGATTTCTTTTACAGGGGCCTACGAGCAGTACTTC. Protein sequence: CASSPISFTGAYEQYF.

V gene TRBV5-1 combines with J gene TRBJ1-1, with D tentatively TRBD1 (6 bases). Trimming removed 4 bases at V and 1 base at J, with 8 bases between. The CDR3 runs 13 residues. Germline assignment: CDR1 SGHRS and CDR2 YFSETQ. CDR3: CASSMTGNTEAFF. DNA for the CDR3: TGCGCCAGCAGCATGACAGGGAACACTGAAGCTTTCTTT.